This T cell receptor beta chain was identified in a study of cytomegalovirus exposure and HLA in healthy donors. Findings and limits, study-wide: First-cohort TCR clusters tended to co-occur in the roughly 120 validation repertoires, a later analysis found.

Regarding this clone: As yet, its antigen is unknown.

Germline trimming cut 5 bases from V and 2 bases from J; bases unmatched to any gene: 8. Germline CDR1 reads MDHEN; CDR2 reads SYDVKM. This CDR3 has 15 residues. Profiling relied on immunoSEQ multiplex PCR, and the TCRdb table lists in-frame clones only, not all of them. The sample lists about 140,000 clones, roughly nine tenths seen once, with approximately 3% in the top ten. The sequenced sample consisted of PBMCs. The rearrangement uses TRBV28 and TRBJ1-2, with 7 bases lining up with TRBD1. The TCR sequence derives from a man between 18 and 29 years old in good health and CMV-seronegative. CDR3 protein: CASSSAGTDNYGYTF. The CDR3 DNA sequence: TGTGCCAGCAGTAGTGCCGGGACAGACAACTATGGCTACACCTTC.